These 30 T cell receptor beta chains were all obtained from the same sample, sequenced in a study of control samples from healthy donors and cancer patients (TCRdb year 2020). The library relied on the immunoSEQ multiplex PCR assay. TCRdb holds this immuneACCESS table with in-frame rearrangements only. Some clones are missing; in checked studies, unresolved V genes explain under half, and the rest has no known cause. The sample data list about 130,000 clones, and around 93% of these were observed just once. The biggest ten clones account for roughly 1.9% of the sample. Source material: blood. The receptors stem from a woman aged 50 to 60 in good health.

The V gene is TRBV5-1, the J gene TRBJ2-1, with D possibly TRBD1 on 6 matching bases. Germline values: CDR1 SGHRS, CDR2 YFSETQ. This CDR3 spans 13 amino acids. The germline V and J ends were trimmed by 2 bases and 6 bases, with 9 bases remaining between them. The DNA of the CDR3 is TGCGCCAGCAGCTTTGACAGGATCAATGAGCAGTTCTTC. Its protein is CASSFDRINEQFF.

The chain employs TRBV2 and TRBJ1-4; possibly TRBD1 for D (5 bases). Germline V gene sequence: CDR1 SNHLY, CDR2 FYNNEI. The CDR3 runs 15 residues. Between the trimmed V and J ends, which lost 6 bases and 0 bases, there was a span of 11 bases. CDR3: CASRTRGATNEKLFF. The CDR3 DNA follows: TGTGCCAGCAGGACCCGGGGGGCAACTAATGAAAAACTGTTTTTT.

This CDR3 reads CASSLRVDDSSYEQYF. Written as DNA, the CDR3 is TGTGCCAGCAGCTTAAGGGTCGACGACAGCTCCTACGAGCAGTACTTC. The chain couples TRBV7-6 to TRBJ2-7; the D gene is possibly TRBD1 (5 bases). Germline lookup yields CDR1 SGHVS and CDR2 FNYEAQ. Trimming pared 2 bases from V and 0 bases from J, leaving 14 bases between. This CDR3 region has 16 residues. The whole variable domain, remainder taken from reference TRBV7-6 and TRBJ2-7, is GAGVSQSPRYKVTKRGQDVALRCDPISGHVSLYWYRQALGQGPEFLTYFNYEAQQDKSGLPNDRFSAERPEGSISTLTIQRTEQRDSAMYRCASSLRVDDSSYEQYFGPGTRLTVT.

The chain joins TRBV4-1 to TRBJ1-1, with TRBD1 as a possible D gene (5 bases). The ends were cut back, 4 bases at V and 0 bases at J, with 12 bases in the middle. Germline-derived CDR1 and CDR2 are MGHRA and YSYEKL. The CDR3 spans 15 residues. Written as DNA, the CDR3 is TGCGCCAGCAGCCGAGGTTGGGGGGTGAACACTGAAGCTTTCTTT. It codes for CASSRGWGVNTEAFF.

This clone was counted only a few times. The gene calls are TRBV11-1 and TRBJ2-1; TRBD2 agrees at 16 bases. The CDR3 covers 16 residues. Germline V lookup: CDR1 SGHAT, CDR2 FQDESV (reference sequence). V was pared by 5 bases and J by 6 bases, with 4 bases of the junction left unmatched. Here the CDR3 DNA reads TGTGCCAGCAGCCAGGGACTAGCGGGGGGGCGCAATGAGCAGTTCTTC. Its translation is CASSQGLAGGRNEQFF.

The rearrangement uses TRBV2 and TRBJ2-3; D tentatively reads TRBD1 or TRBD2 (6 bases each). The CDR3 runs to 14 residues. CDR1 is SNHLY, CDR2 FYNNEI, per germline. Trimming removed 6 bases from V and 2 bases from J, with 12 bases in between. CDR3 loop: CASRPGEDTDTQYF. The CDR3, as DNA: TGTGCCAGCAGGCCAGGGGAGGACACAGATACGCAGTATTTT.

J is TRBJ2-3 and V is TRBV28, with TRBD1 matching over 11 bases. The J segment lost 0 bases and the V segment lost 2 bases, leaving 13 bases of the junction unmatched. Germline lookup yields CDR1 MDHEN and CDR2 SYDVKM. The CDR3 spans 20 residues. The CDR3 DNA sequence: TGTGCCAGCAGTTTACATCCCGGGGACAGGGGGAAGACGAGCACAGATACGCAGTATTTT. It yields the protein CASSLHPGDRGKTSTDTQYF.

The chain is built from TRBV6-5 and TRBJ1-1, with D maybe TRBD1 (5 bases). Trimming shortened V by 6 bases and J by 3 bases, and 8 bases separated the two germline ends. CDR1 MNHEY and CDR2 SVGAGI come from the germline V gene. The CDR3 consists of 12 residues. CDR3 protein: CASRKGDTEAFF. CDR3 DNA: TGTGCCAGCAGGAAAGGGGACACTGAAGCTTTCTTT.

V gene TRBV2 combines with J gene TRBJ2-7; D gene ambiguous. CDR3 size: 12 residues. The ends were cut back, 3 bases at V and 4 bases at J, with 7 bases in the middle. Germline CDR1 reads SNHLY; CDR2 reads FYNNEI. In DNA, the CDR3 is TGTGCCAGCAGTGAGGGCGCGTACGAGCAGTACTTC. Protein product: CASSEGAYEQYF.

This clone was picked up one time. The V and J genes are TRBV9 and TRBJ1-2, with TRBD1 matching 7 bases. CDR1 SGDLS and CDR2 YYNGEE come from the germline V gene. Trimming took 5 bases from V and 2 from J; bases not matched to a gene: 6. The CDR3 runs 14 residues. In DNA form, the CDR3 reads TGTGCCAGCAGAAGGGAGGGGGCGAACTATGGCTACACCTTC. This sequence encodes CASRREGANYGYTF.

The V gene is TRBV5-1, the J gene TRBJ2-5; D remains ambiguous. The CDR3 has 14 amino acids. Trimming pared 6 bases from V and 5 bases from J, leaving 17 bases between. Germline-derived CDR1 and CDR2 are SGHRS and YFSETQ. The CDR3 loop reads CASTKSSDGETQYF. CDR3 coding DNA: TGCGCCAGCACTAAATCGAGCGATGGGGAGACCCAGTACTTC.

Here the CDR3 reads CASSQERDTVNEKLFF. The CDR3, as DNA: TGTGCCAGCAGCCAAGAACGGGACACGGTGAATGAAAAACTGTTTTTT. This chain joins TRBV14 and TRBJ1-4, with D possibly TRBD1 on 6 matching bases. The CDR3 is 16 amino acids. V shed 0 bases and J shed 5 bases, with 13 bases lying between them. Germline CDR1 reads SGHDN; CDR2 reads FVKESK.

This clone was detected once. The chain has TRBV19 and TRBJ1-1; D is perhaps TRBD1 (5 bases). V was shortened by 10 bases and J by 2 bases, with 20 bases between the two germline ends. Germline V gene data show CDR1 as LNHDA and CDR2 as SQIVND (reference sequence). CDR3 length: 15 amino acids. CDR3 region: CATRQSWGVNTEAFF. In DNA form, the CDR3 reads TGTGCCACCCGTCAATCGTGGGGGGTAAACACTGAAGCTTTCTTT.

This clone was detected only a few times. J is TRBJ2-1 and V is TRBV11-2, with 7 bases matching TRBD1. Germline V gene sequence: CDR1 SGHAT, CDR2 FQNNGV. The V and J ends lost 0 bases and 9 bases, in that order; junction bases with no gene match: 5. The CDR3 sequence is 14 residues long. This CDR3 reads CASSLEGTVLEQFF. The CDR3 DNA reads as TGTGCCAGCAGCTTAGAAGGGACAGTCCTTGAGCAGTTCTTC.

V gene TRBV6-5 combines with J gene TRBJ1-2, with TRBD1 matching 7 bases. CDR1 and CDR2 (germline): MNHEY, SVGAGI. This CDR3 has 14 residues. Trimming removed 6 bases from V and 6 bases from J; junction bases left unmatched: 10. CDR3 coding DNA: TGTGCCAGCAGGCACAGACAGGGTTGGCATGGCTACACCTTC. It codes for CASRHRQGWHGYTF.

The chain employs TRBV19 and TRBJ2-7; 9 bases are shared with TRBD1. This CDR3 region has 15 residues. V lost 6 bases and J lost 0; bases outside the gene matches: 6. Germline CDR1 is LNHDA and CDR2 is SQIVND (reference sequence). The CDR3 region is CASSGQGMISYEQYF. CDR3 DNA sequence: TGTGCCAGTAGCGGACAGGGGATGATCTCCTACGAGCAGTACTTC. The variable domain in full, completed from reference TRBV19 and TRBJ2-7, reads DGGITQSPKYLFRKEGQNVTLSCEQNLNHDAMYWYRQDPGQGLRLIYYSQIVNDFQKGDIAEGYSVSREKKESFPLTVTSAQKNPTAFYLCASSGQGMISYEQYFGPGTRLTVT.

V gene TRBV6-1 combines with J gene TRBJ2-1; 12 nucleotides line up with TRBD2. CDR1 and CDR2 (germline): MNHNS, SASEGT. There are 19 residues in the CDR3. The J segment lost 0 bases and the V segment lost 3 bases, leaving 9 bases of the junction unmatched. The DNA for the CDR3 is TGTGCCAGCAGTGAGCATGGACTAGCGGGATCCCTCTCCTACAATGAGCAGTTCTTC. Its translation: CASSEHGLAGSLSYNEQFF.

Concerning this clone itself: The junction departs from the called germline gene at one end, perhaps through a read error. Other DNA sequences from this sample encode an identical CDR3 as well. The rearrangement links TRBV19 to TRBJ1-2; 7 bases match TRBD1. In germline, CDR1 is LNHDA, CDR2 SQIVND (reference sequence). This CDR3 contains 13 residues. The CDR3 nucleotides read TGCGCCTCTCTAGAGGGAAGGGGGCATGGCTACACCTTC. Protein sequence: CASLEGRGHGYTF.

The V gene is TRBV28, the J gene TRBJ1-5, with 9 bases fitting TRBD1. This CDR3 has 14 amino acids. From germline, CDR1 is MDHEN and CDR2 SYDVKM. J gave up 5 bases and V 4 bases, and 3 bases lay outside the gene matches. CDR3 in DNA: TGTGCCAGCAGTTCCAACAGGGGGCATCAGCCCCAGCATTTT. Protein: CASSSNRGHQPQHF.

The J gene is TRBJ2-3, the V gene TRBV19, with TRBD2 matching over 7 bases. The V gene's germline CDR1 is LNHDA and CDR2 SQIVND (reference sequence). Trimming took 1 base from V and 4 from J; bases not matched to a gene: 8. The CDR3 extends over 16 amino acids. As DNA, the CDR3 is TGTGCCAGTAGTATAGCCGCGGGAGCGGTCGCAGATACGCAGTATTTT. Translating it yields CASSIAAGAVADTQYF. The variable domain in full, with the rest retrieved from reference TRBV19 and TRBJ2-3, is DGGITQSPKYLFRKEGQNVTLSCEQNLNHDAMYWYRQDPGQGLRLIYYSQIVNDFQKGDIAEGYSVSREKKESFPLTVTSAQKNPTAFYLCASSIAAGAVADTQYFGPGTRLTVL.

This chain joins TRBV28 and TRBJ2-5; the D is unclear. Germline V lookup: CDR1 MDHEN, CDR2 SYDVKM. The length of the CDR3 is 12 residues. The V and J ends lost 2 bases and 4 bases respectively, with 5 bases between them. CDR3 loop: CASSLGLETQYF. The CDR3 DNA reads TGTGCCAGCAGTTTAGGTTTAGAGACCCAGTACTTC. The full variable domain, with the rest looked up from reference TRBV28 and TRBJ2-5, is DVKVTQSSRYLVKRTGEKVFLECVQDMDHENMFWYRQDPGLGLRLIYFSYDVKMKEKGDIPEGYSVSREKKERFSLILESASTNQTSMYLCASSLGLETQYFGPGTRLLVL.

The rearrangement uses TRBV27 and TRBJ2-1, with 8 positions matching TRBD2. CDR3 size: 14 residues. Losses at the gene ends were 3 bases for V and 9 bases for J; bases not matched to a gene: 7. The germline CDR1 and CDR2 sequences are MNHEY and SMNVEV (reference sequence). The CDR3 DNA sequence: TGTGCCAGCAGTTTGGCGGGAGGACCGGGTGAGCAGTTCTTC. Translating gives CASSLAGGPGEQFF.

The rearrangement uses TRBV10-2 and TRBJ2-7; 7 positions match TRBD1. Per germline, CDR1 WSHSY and CDR2 SAAADI. After removal of 6 bases from V and 3 bases from J, the junction contained 8 bases not matched to a gene. The CDR3 has 14 amino acids. CDR3 sequence reads: CASSLPGTVYEQYF. CDR3 DNA sequence: TGCGCCAGCAGCCTACCTGGGACAGTCTACGAGCAGTACTTC.

The chain uses TRBV7-9 and TRBJ2-3, with D possibly matching TRBD1 (6 bases). The CDR3 has 15 residues. Trimming left V 4 bases short and J 2 bases short, with 13 bases between. Germline V gene data show CDR1 as SEHNR and CDR2 as FQNEAQ (reference sequence). The CDR3: CASSSQGTITDTQYF. DNA of the CDR3: TGTGCCAGCAGCTCCCAGGGGACGATCACAGATACGCAGTATTTT.

V and J are TRBV7-8 and TRBJ1-5; D unresolved. This CDR3 has 12 residues. The V gene lost 1 base and the J gene lost 6 bases, with 4 bases spanning the gap. Germline V CDR1 and CDR2: SGHVS, FQNEAQ. The CDR3 region has the DNA TGTGCCAGCAGCTTAGGTGTTCAGCCCCAGCATTTT. This codes for CASSLGVQPQHF.

This chain uses TRBV12-3 or TRBV12-4 with TRBJ2-1; 8 bases are a match to TRBD1. The CDR3 consists of 11 residues. J gave up 15 bases and V 3 bases, and 4 bases lay outside the gene matches. The CDR3 loop reads CASSLMDRAFF. CDR3 DNA: TGTGCCAGCAGTTTGATGGACAGGGCGTTCTTC.

The chain has TRBV5-1 and TRBJ1-2, with a possible D match to TRBD1 (6 bases). Trimming stripped 2 bases from V and 7 bases from J, with 18 bases between. This CDR3 region has 15 residues. Germline CDR1 is SGHRS and CDR2 is YFSETQ. The CDR3 nucleotides are TGCGCCAGCAGCTTAACGACCGGGGGCCGCGCTGGCTACACCTTC. Residues: CASSLTTGGRAGYTF.

This clone was seen only once. The gene calls are TRBV19 and TRBJ1-2; 7 bases match TRBD1. Germline lookup yields CDR1 LNHDA and CDR2 SQIVND (reference sequence). The CDR3 runs 14 residues. Trimming cost V 6 bases and J 1 base; bases outside gene matches: 5. The CDR3 DNA reads TGTGCCAGTAGAGTGACAGGGCTTAACTATGGCTACACCTTC. Translation: CASRVTGLNYGYTF.

The rearrangement joins TRBV29-1 to TRBJ2-6; D gene uncertain. This CDR3 has 13 residues. Germline V CDR1 and CDR2: SQVTM, ANQGSEA. V was pared by 5 bases and J by 1 base, with 6 bases between. CDR3 loop: CSVLGSGANVLTF. The CDR3 DNA follows: TGCAGCGTTCTGGGTTCTGGGGCCAACGTCCTGACTTTC.

This chain connects TRBV30 to TRBJ2-1; TRBD1 matches at 8 bases. Germline V lookup: CDR1 GTSNPN, CDR2 SVGIG (reference sequence). This CDR3 spans 14 amino acids. V was clipped by 3 bases and J by 2 bases; unmatched bases: 3. The CDR3 loop reads CAWRRTGTYNEQFF. The CDR3 DNA is TGTGCCTGGAGACGGACAGGGACCTACAATGAGCAGTTCTTC.